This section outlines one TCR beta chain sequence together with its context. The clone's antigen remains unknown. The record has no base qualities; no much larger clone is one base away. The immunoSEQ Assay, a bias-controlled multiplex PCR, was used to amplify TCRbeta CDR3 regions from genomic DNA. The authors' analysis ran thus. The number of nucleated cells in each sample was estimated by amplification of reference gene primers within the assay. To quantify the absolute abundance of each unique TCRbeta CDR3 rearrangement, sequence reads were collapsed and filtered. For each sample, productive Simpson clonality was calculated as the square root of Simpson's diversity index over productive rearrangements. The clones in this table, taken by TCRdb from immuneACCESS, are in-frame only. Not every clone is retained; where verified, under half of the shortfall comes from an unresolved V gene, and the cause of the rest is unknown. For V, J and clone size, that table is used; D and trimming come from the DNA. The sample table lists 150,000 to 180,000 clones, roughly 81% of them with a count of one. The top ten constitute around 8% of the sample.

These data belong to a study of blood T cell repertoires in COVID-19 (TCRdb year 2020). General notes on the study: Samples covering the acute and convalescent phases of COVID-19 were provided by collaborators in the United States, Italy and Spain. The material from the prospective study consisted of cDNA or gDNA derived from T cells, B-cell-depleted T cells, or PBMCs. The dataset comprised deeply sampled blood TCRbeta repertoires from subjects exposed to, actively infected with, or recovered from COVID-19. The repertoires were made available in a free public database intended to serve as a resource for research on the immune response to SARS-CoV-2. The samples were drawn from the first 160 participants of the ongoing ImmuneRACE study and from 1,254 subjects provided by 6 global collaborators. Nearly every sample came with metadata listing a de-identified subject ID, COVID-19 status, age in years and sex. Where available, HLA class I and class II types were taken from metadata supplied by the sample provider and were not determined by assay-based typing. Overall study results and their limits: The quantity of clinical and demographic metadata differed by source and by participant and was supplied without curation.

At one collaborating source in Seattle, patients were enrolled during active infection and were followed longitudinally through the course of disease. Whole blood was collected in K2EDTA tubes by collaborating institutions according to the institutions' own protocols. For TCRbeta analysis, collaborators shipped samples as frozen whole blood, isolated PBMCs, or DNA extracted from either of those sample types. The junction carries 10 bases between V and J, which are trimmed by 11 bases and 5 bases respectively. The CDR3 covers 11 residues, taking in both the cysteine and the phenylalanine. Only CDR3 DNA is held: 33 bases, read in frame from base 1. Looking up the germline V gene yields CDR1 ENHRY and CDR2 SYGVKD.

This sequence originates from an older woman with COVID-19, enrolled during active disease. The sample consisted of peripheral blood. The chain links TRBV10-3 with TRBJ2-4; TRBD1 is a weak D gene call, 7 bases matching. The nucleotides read TGTGCCTCCAGGGGGGAAAACATTCAGTACTTC. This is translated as CASRGENIQYF.